These 29 T cell receptor beta chains share one sample of origin, sequenced in a study of tissue T cells after allogeneic stem cell transplantation. Method: immunoSEQ multiplex PCR; TCRdb's copy keeps in-frame clones and lacks some. The table lists some 48,000 clones, about three quarters of them singletons. Sequenced: sorted cells pooled from one or two spleens. The receptors come from a pool of C57BL/6 mice in good health.

Remarks on this clone: All gene names here are mouse names. Coverage ceases 1 residue before the CDR3 finishes, and the germline J gene fills in the end. The chain links TRBV31 to TRBJ1-3; TRBD1 matches 9 bases. The germline V gene encodes CDR1 GKSSPN and CDR2 SITVG. CDR3 length: 14 residues. Germline trimming cut 0 bases from V and 4 bases from J; bases unmatched to any gene: 1. The CDR3 bases that were read are TGTGCCTGGAGTCTGGACAGGGGAGGAAATACGCTCTAT. It codes for CAWSLDRGGNTLY. The CDR3 as a whole reads CAWSLDRGGNTLYF. Full variable domain (rest looked up from reference TRBV31 and TRBJ1-3): AQTIHQWPVAEIKAVGSPLSLGCTIKGKSSPNLYWYWQATGGTLQQLFYSITVGQVESVVQLNLSASRPKDDQFILSTEKLLLSHSGFYLCAWSLDRGGNTLYFGEGSRLIVV.

As concerns this clone: All gene names here are mouse names. The sequence runs out 1 residue before the end of the CDR3; the remainder is reconstructed from the germline J gene. The gene calls are TRBV29 and TRBJ1-6, with D unresolved. TRBJ1-6 is flagged as an ORF with uncertain function. Trimming stripped 3 bases from V and 5 bases from J, with 5 bases between. CDR3 size: 13 residues. Germline CDR1 MSHET, CDR2 SYDVDS. The CDR3 loop reads CASSFTDNSPLYF. The covered CDR3 bases are TGTGCTAGCAGTTTCACAGATAATTCGCCCCTCTAC.

A remark on this clone: The germline and genes are mouse ones. CDR3 amino acids: CTCSAFGTISGNTLYF. The DNA read from the CDR3 is TGCACCTGCAGTGCTTTCGGGACAATTTCTGGAAATACGCTCTAT. The chain uses TRBV1 and TRBJ1-3; TRBD1 might be the D (6 bases). The missing CDR3 end, 1 residue past where the read stops, is filled in from the germline J gene. From germline, CDR1 is NSQYPW and CDR2 LRSPGD (reference sequence). This CDR3 contains 16 residues. The ends were cut back, 3 bases at V and 0 bases at J, with 12 bases in the middle.

Details on this clone: Gene names and germline refer to mouse. Read coverage stops 1 residue before the CDR3 terminus; the germline J gene supplies the remainder. The chain couples TRBV4 to TRBJ2-2; D remains ambiguous. Germline V gene data show CDR1 as LGHDT and CDR2 as YNNKQL (reference sequence). V was shortened by 5 bases and J by 0 bases, with 1 base between the two germline ends. The CDR3 covers 12 residues. The sequenced CDR3 bases are TGTGCCAGCAGCCCAAACACCGGGCAGCTCTAC. Its translation: CASSPNTGQLY. The CDR3 reads in full as CASSPNTGQLYF.

About this clone: Mouse names are used for the genes. The DNA ends 1 residue before the CDR3 does, and the rest of the CDR3 is filled in from the germline J gene. J is TRBJ2-1 and V is TRBV16; TRBD1 agrees at 7 bases. This CDR3 has 14 residues. From germline, CDR1 is SGHSA and CDR2 FRNQAP. Trimming cost V 5 bases and J 1 base; bases outside gene matches: 2. The CDR3 is CASSPGQNYAEQFF. CDR3 DNA (partial): TGTGCAAGCAGCCCGGGACAGAACTATGCTGAGCAGTTC.

Of note for this clone: Gene names are the mouse ones. The CDR3 end lies 1 residue beyond the end of the read and is filled in from the germline J gene. The chain carries TRBV19 and TRBJ2-2; 8 nucleotides line up with TRBD1. The length of the CDR3 is 15 residues. Germline-derived CDR1 and CDR2 are FNHDT and SITEND (reference sequence). Trimming at V came to 4 bases and at J to 2 bases, leaving 4 bases not matched to a gene. Here the CDR3 reads CASSPYRGNTGQLYF. The CDR3 DNA, read in part, is TGTGCCAGCAGTCCTTACAGGGGGAACACCGGGCAGCTCTAC.

Note on this clone: Mouse names are used for the genes. The CDR3 is cut off 1 residue early in the read; its end comes from the germline J gene. This chain connects TRBV12-1 to TRBJ2-3; D may correspond to TRBD1 or TRBD2 (5 bases each). V was shortened by 1 base and J by 0 bases, with 7 bases between the two germline ends. The germline CDR1 and CDR2 sequences are SGHSN and HYEKVE. CDR3 length: 14 amino acids. This CDR3 reads CASSLGPSAETLYF. The CDR3 bases that were read are TGTGCCAGCTCTCTGGGGCCTAGTGCAGAAACGCTGTAT. The whole variable domain, filled in from reference TRBV12-1 and TRBJ2-3, reads DSGVVQSPRHIIKEKGGRSVLTCIPISGHSNVVWYQQTLGKELKFLIQHYEKVERDKGFLPSRFSVQQFDDYHSEMNMSALELEDSAMYFCASSLGPSAETLYFGSGTRLTVL.

Regarding this clone: Each gene name is a mouse one. The read finishes 1 residue shy of the CDR3 end, and the germline J gene is used to complete it. The chain joins TRBV3 to TRBJ2-5; no clear D gene. V lost 5 bases, J lost 2 bases, and 8 bases lay in between. Germline V gene sequence: CDR1 SNHLY, CDR2 FYNGKV (reference sequence). This CDR3 region has 13 residues. The CDR3 DNA, read in part, is TGTGCCAGCAGCCCCCGGGGCCAAGACACCCAGTAC. Protein product: CASSPRGQDTQY. The whole CDR3 sequence is CASSPRGQDTQYF.

This clone was seen more than once but under ten times. Gene names denote mouse genes. The read falls 1 residue short of the CDR3 end, and the missing part is taken from the germline J gene. The V call is TRBV19, the J call TRBJ2-7, with 8 bases identical to TRBD1. V lost 2 bases, J lost 6 bases, and 4 bases stayed unmatched. CDR3 length: 13 residues. The V gene's germline CDR1 is FNHDT and CDR2 SITEND (reference sequence). The CDR3 region is CASSMGRGPEQYF. The CDR3 bases that were read are TGTGCCAGCAGTATGGGCAGGGGGCCTGAACAGTAC. Variable domain in full (rest from reference TRBV19 and TRBJ2-7): GGIITQTPKFLIGQEGQKLTLKCQQNFNHDTMYWYRQDSGKGLRLIYYSITENDLQKGDLSEGYDASREKKSSFSLTVTSAQKNEMAVFLCASSMGRGPEQYFGPGTRLTVL.

About this clone: The gene symbols are mouse symbols. The read gets to within 1 residue of the CDR3 end, and the germline J gene fills in the rest. This chain links TRBV12-1 with TRBJ2-3, with D tentatively TRBD2 (6 bases). Trimming stripped 1 base from V and 5 bases from J, with 9 bases between. This CDR3 region has 13 residues. CDR1 is SGHSN and CDR2 is HYEKVE in the germline V gene. The CDR3 here is CASSLRLEETLYF. The part of the CDR3 DNA that was read is TGTGCCAGCTCTCTGAGACTGGAAGAAACGCTGTAT.

This clone was detected a few times. Gene names are mouse gene names. The read ends 1 residue early relative to the CDR3; the germline J gene fills the gap. The chain has TRBV13-2 and TRBJ2-4, with 8 positions matching TRBD2. This CDR3 has 15 amino acids. Germline V gene data show CDR1 as NNHNN and CDR2 as SYGAGS (reference sequence). V trimming: 2 bases; J trimming: 1 base; junction bases outside the gene matches: 3. CDR3 DNA (partial): TGTGCCAGCGGTGACTGGGGGGAGGGTCAAAACACCTTGTAC. Its protein is CASGDWGEGQNTLY. The CDR3 as a whole reads CASGDWGEGQNTLYF.

On this clone: Any gene name here is a mouse gene name. The read ends 1 residue early relative to the CDR3; the germline J gene fills the gap. The V and J genes are TRBV20 and TRBJ2-4, with 7 positions matching TRBD2. Looked up from germline, CDR1 is GFQATS and CDR2 is STVNSAI. V was clipped by 6 bases and J by 1 base; unmatched bases: 4. The CDR3 has 13 residues. This CDR3 is CGAYTGGQNTLYF. Partial CDR3 DNA: TGTGGTGCGTACACTGGGGGTCAAAACACCTTGTAC.

For this clone: Germline and genes: mouse. The CDR3 is cut off 1 residue early in the read; its end comes from the germline J gene. The chain couples TRBV19 to TRBJ1-1, with D uncertain. Germline CDR1 is FNHDT and CDR2 is SITEND (reference sequence). With 5 bases removed from V and 1 base from J, the gap between germline ends came to 15 bases. The CDR3 consists of 15 residues. The CDR3 here is CASSLGLGRNTEVFF. The CDR3 DNA, read in part, is TGTGCCAGCAGCCTAGGGTTAGGGAGAAACACAGAAGTCTTC.

This clone was found a few times. The genes and germline here are from mouse. CDR3: CASSLERNTEVFF. Partial CDR3 DNA: TGTGCCAGCAGCTTAGAGCGGAACACAGAAGTCTTC. The chain couples TRBV3 to TRBJ1-1; no reliable D call. Read sequence stops 1 residue before the CDR3 end, and the germline J gene provides the missing end. The V and J ends lost 1 base and 1 base respectively, with 4 bases between them. The germline V gene has CDR1 SNHLY and CDR2 FYNGKV (reference sequence). The CDR3 length is 13 residues.

Concerning this clone itself: Gene names denote mouse genes. The read falls 1 residue short of the CDR3 end, and the missing part is taken from the germline J gene. This chain uses TRBV24 with TRBJ1-4, with D possibly being TRBD1 (6 bases). This CDR3 spans 15 amino acids. V gave up 6 bases and J gave up 2 bases, with 13 bases separating them. Germline CDR1 KGHTA, CDR2 FRNEEI. CDR3 amino acids: CASSRRDKSNERLFF. The CDR3 DNA, read in part, is TGTGCCAGCAGCCGCCGGGACAAATCCAACGAAAGATTATTT.

Turning to this clone: The gene names given are mouse names. The read finishes 1 residue shy of the CDR3 end, and the germline J gene is used to complete it. The J gene is TRBJ2-7, the V gene TRBV26; D possibly corresponds to TRBD1 (6 bases). The germline V gene has CDR1 KGHPV and CDR2 FQNQEV (reference sequence). Trimming shortened V by 3 bases and J by 3 bases, and 9 bases separated the two germline ends. The CDR3 has 13 residues. The CDR3 sequence is CASSLPQGYEQYF. Partial CDR3 DNA: TGTGCCAGCAGTCTCCCACAGGGCTATGAACAGTAC.

Details on this clone: Gene labels here are mouse ones. The read ends 1 residue early relative to the CDR3; the germline J gene fills the gap. The chain carries TRBV16 and TRBJ1-5; a possible D gene is TRBD1 (5 bases). Trimming removed 4 bases at V and 9 bases at J, with 10 bases between. This CDR3 has 12 amino acids. Germline V gene sequence: CDR1 SGHSA, CDR2 FRNQAP. CDR3 DNA (partial): TGTGCAAGCAGCTCCGGGACGGCGGCTCCGCTT. It is translated as CASSSGTAAPL. The CDR3 in its entirety is CASSSGTAAPLF.

Remarks on this clone: The gene symbols are mouse symbols. The read falls 1 residue short of the CDR3 end, and the missing part is taken from the germline J gene. This rearrangement joins TRBV14 to TRBJ2-2, with TRBD2 matching 7 bases. The CDR3 has 14 amino acids. The germline CDR1 and CDR2 sequences are SGHDT and FRDEAV. The junction had 1 base not matched to a gene; V was cut back by 1 base and J by 4 bases. CDR3 loop: CASSFGGGTGQLYF. The sequenced part of the CDR3 DNA is TGTGCCAGCAGTTTCGGGGGGGGCACCGGGCAGCTCTAC.

Turning to this clone: Mouse germline and gene names are used. The read stops 1 residue short of the end of the CDR3; the missing end is completed from the germline J gene. V and J are TRBV13-1 and TRBJ2-7; D may be TRBD2 (5 bases). With 0 bases removed from V and 7 bases from J, the gap between germline ends came to 8 bases. Per the germline V gene, CDR1 is NSHNY and CDR2 is SYGAGN. CDR3 length equals 12 residues. The CDR3 DNA, read in part, is TGTGCCAGCAGTGATGTGGGGAGGGAACAGTAC. Protein sequence: CASSDVGREQY. The entire CDR3 is CASSDVGREQYF.

A note on this clone: Genes and germline are mouse. The read gets to within 1 residue of the CDR3 end, and the germline J gene fills in the rest. The V call is TRBV13-2, the J call TRBJ1-5, with D uncertain. The CDR3 length is 13 residues. V was pared by 2 bases and J by 3 bases, with 6 bases between. In germline, CDR1 is NNHNN, CDR2 SYGAGS (reference sequence). Incomplete CDR3 DNA: TGTGCCAGCGGTGAAGACATCAACCAGGCTCCGCTT. Residues: CASGEDINQAPL. The CDR3 reads in full as CASGEDINQAPLF.

Remarks on this clone: Gene names and germline match the mouse. The DNA ends 1 residue before the CDR3 does, and the rest of the CDR3 is filled in from the germline J gene. The rearrangement uses TRBV13-3 and TRBJ2-5; D is possibly TRBD2 (5 bases). Germline V lookup: CDR1 NNHDY, CDR2 SYVADS. The CDR3 runs to 14 residues. Between the trimmed V and J ends, which lost 0 bases and 1 base, there was a span of 6 bases. CDR3 sequence reads: CASSDAWDQDTQYF. CDR3 DNA, as far as it was read: TGTGCCAGCAGTGATGCCTGGGACCAAGACACCCAGTAC.

Concerning this clone: All gene names here are mouse names. The read stops 1 residue short of the end of the CDR3; the missing end is completed from the germline J gene. V is TRBV12-2 and J is TRBJ1-4; TRBD1 aligns across 7 bases. The CDR3 is 15 amino acids. J lost 4 bases, V lost 2 bases, and 6 bases had no gene match. Germline-derived CDR1 and CDR2 are SGHLS and HYDKME. The CDR3 DNA, read in part, is TGTGCCAGCTCTCCGGACAGGTACGGCAACGAAAGATTATTT. Its protein is CASSPDRYGNERLF. The full CDR3 is CASSPDRYGNERLFF.

As concerns this clone: Germline and genes here are mouse. The read falls 1 residue short of the CDR3 end, and the missing part is taken from the germline J gene. The gene calls are TRBV12-1 and TRBJ2-7, with no clear D. CDR3 size: 11 residues. V was cut by 3 bases and J by 3 bases, with 5 bases left in between. Germline CDR1 SGHSN, CDR2 HYEKVE. The CDR3 protein is CASSSVYEQYF. CDR3 bases read: TGTGCCAGCTCTTCCGTCTATGAACAGTAC.

This clone rates as medium-sized. Genes and germline come from the mouse. The read ends 1 residue before the CDR3 terminus; that terminus is restored from the germline J gene. The genes are TRBV15 and TRBJ1-5; 7 bases fit TRBD1. The CDR3 consists of 14 residues. The germline gives CDR1 SGHND, CDR2 FRSKSL. The trim removed 5 bases at V and 1 base at J, leaving 2 bases unmatched. The part of the CDR3 DNA that was read is TGTGCCAGCAGTCCGGGACAGAACAACCAGGCTCCGCTT. Residues: CASSPGQNNQAPL. The whole CDR3 protein reads CASSPGQNNQAPLF.

This clone was found once. Gene names follow the mouse nomenclature. The read falls 1 residue short of the CDR3 end, and the missing part is taken from the germline J gene. The chain couples TRBV15 to TRBJ1-1; D unresolved. Germline-derived CDR1 and CDR2 are SGHND and FRSKSL. The CDR3 has 14 residues. The V end lost 2 bases, the J end lost 0 bases, and 7 bases lay between the germline ends. CDR3 amino acids: CASSLSQANTEVFF. The CDR3 DNA, read in part, is TGTGCCAGCAGTTTAAGCCAAGCAAACACAGAAGTCTTC.

Only one count was recorded for this clone. Each gene name is a mouse one. The read ends 1 residue early relative to the CDR3; the germline J gene fills the gap. The genes are TRBV13-3 and TRBJ2-5; D is unclear. CDR1 is NNHDY and CDR2 is SYVADS in the germline V gene. Trimming pared 0 bases from V and 6 bases from J, leaving 11 bases between. The CDR3 has 14 amino acids. CDR3 DNA (partial): TGTGCCAGCAGTGATGGAGGGAGGGAGGACACCCAGTAC. Its protein product is CASSDGGREDTQY. The whole CDR3 is CASSDGGREDTQYF.

As regards this clone: These gene names are mouse names. Read data end 1 residue before the CDR3 end; the end is taken from the germline J gene. The chain has TRBV26 and TRBJ1-1; no definite D call. Germline V CDR1 and CDR2: KGHPV, FQNQEV (reference sequence). The length of the CDR3 is 14 residues. The V gene lost 2 bases and the J gene lost 1 base, with 8 bases spanning the gap. The DNA read from the CDR3 is TGTGCCAGCAGTCTGGTCGCAGAAAACACAGAAGTCTTC. This sequence encodes CASSLVAENTEVF. The whole CDR3 protein reads CASSLVAENTEVFF.

Of note for this clone: Here the gene names and germline are mouse. The CDR3 extends 1 residue past the end of the read, so its final part is completed from the germline J gene. The V gene is TRBV17, the J gene TRBJ1-6; D gene uncertain. TRBJ1-6 is annotated as an ORF whose role is uncertain. This CDR3 spans 15 amino acids. The germline V gene encodes CDR1 MNHDT and CDR2 YYDKIL. The V and J ends lost 1 base and 3 bases respectively, with 7 bases between them. CDR3 bases read: TGTGCTAGCAGTAGAGTTGGGGTCTATAATTCGCCCCTCTAC. Protein product: CASSRVGVYNSPLY. The whole CDR3 sequence is CASSRVGVYNSPLYF.

As to this clone: Gene names are mouse gene names. The read ends 1 residue shy of where the CDR3 ends; the end is completed using the germline J gene. J is TRBJ1-3 and V is TRBV3, with D possibly matching TRBD1 (6 bases). Trimming removed 5 bases from V and 0 bases from J, with 11 bases in between. The CDR3 totals 15 residues. Germline lookup yields CDR1 SNHLY and CDR2 FYNGKV (reference sequence). The part of the CDR3 DNA that was read is TGTGCCAGCAGCGGGACATCCTCTTCTGGAAATACGCTCTAT. It codes for CASSGTSSSGNTLY. The CDR3 in full is CASSGTSSSGNTLYF.